This T cell receptor (beta chain) was obtained from a study of cytomegalovirus exposure and HLA in healthy donors. It was with 60 Vbeta and 13 Jbeta primers that the PCR ran. Original data processing: About 10 million of tens of millions of unique TCR beta chains were shared, per a later count. Profiling relied on immunoSEQ multiplex PCR, and the TCRdb table lists in-frame clones only, not all of them. The V and J calls and clone size were taken over from that table, and D and trimming were inferred from the DNA. The table includes some 150,000 clones, around a tenth detected once. This clone showed up just once. This TCR was sampled from a man between 50 and 59 years old in good health and CMV-seronegative. The sequenced sample consisted of PBMCs.

The CDR3: CASKETVTGTDTQYF. The CDR3 DNA reads TGTGCCAGCAAGGAAACGGTCACAGGCACAGATACGCAGTATTTT. V and J are TRBV2 and TRBJ2-3, with D unresolved. The CDR3 sequence is 15 residues long. V lost 7 bases and J lost 1, with 15 bases in between. Per the germline V gene, CDR1 is SNHLY and CDR2 is FYNNEI.